Below are 3 T cell receptor beta chains sequenced from a single sample in a study of blood T cell repertoires in COVID-19. Only in-frame clones appear in the TCRdb table, and some are missing; sequencing was by immunoSEQ multiplex PCR. This repertoire shows some 160,000 clones, 80% to 90% found once; its top ten account for roughly 4%. The material sequenced was peripheral blood. These TCRs come from a woman aged 70-85 years with acute or convalescent COVID-19.

The chain links TRBV27 to TRBJ2-2; no clear D. CDR1 MNHEY and CDR2 SMNVEV come from the germline V gene (reference sequence). CDR3 length: 11 amino acids. Trimming cost V 7 bases and J 6 bases, with 6 bases left between them. The CDR3 spells CASINSGELFF. The CDR3 nucleotides read TGTGCCAGCATAAACTCCGGGGAGCTGTTTTTT.

V gene TRBV7-9 combines with J gene TRBJ1-2; TRBD1 matches at 7 bases. This CDR3 spans 14 amino acids. Losses at the gene ends were 5 bases for V and 6 bases for J; bases not matched to a gene: 9. Germline CDR1 and CDR2: SEHNR and FQNEAQ (reference sequence). The CDR3 DNA is TGTGCCAGCAGCGTAGGGACGACAGGGCATGGCTACACCTTC. Translation: CASSVGTTGHGYTF.

The J gene is TRBJ2-4, the V gene TRBV6-1; a weak D match, TRBD2 (5 bases). The germline V and J ends were trimmed by 9 bases and 11 bases, with 20 bases remaining between them. The germline CDR1 and CDR2 sequences are MNHNS and SASEGT. The CDR3 is made up of 13 amino acids. The chain's CDR3 is CARTDRGEGVQYF. CDR3 DNA: TGTGCCAGGACTGACCGGGGAGAGGGCGTTCAGTACTTC.